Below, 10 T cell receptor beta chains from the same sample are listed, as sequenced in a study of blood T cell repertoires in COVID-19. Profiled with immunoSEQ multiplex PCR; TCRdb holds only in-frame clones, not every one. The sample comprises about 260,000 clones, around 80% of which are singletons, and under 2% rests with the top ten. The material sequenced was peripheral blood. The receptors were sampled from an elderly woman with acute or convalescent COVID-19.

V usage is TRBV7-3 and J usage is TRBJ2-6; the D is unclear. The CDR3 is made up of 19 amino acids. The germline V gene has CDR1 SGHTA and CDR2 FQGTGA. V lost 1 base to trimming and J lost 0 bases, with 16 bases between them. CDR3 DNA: TGTGCCAGCAGCTTAATCCCAGGTGCCAGTGACTCTGGGGCCAACGTCCTGACTTTC. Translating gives CASSLIPGASDSGANVLTF.

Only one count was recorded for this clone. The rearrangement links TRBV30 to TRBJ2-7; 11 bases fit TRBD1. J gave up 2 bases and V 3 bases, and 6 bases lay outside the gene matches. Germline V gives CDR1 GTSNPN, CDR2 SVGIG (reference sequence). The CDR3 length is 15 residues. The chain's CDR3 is CAWSVGTGGPYEQYF. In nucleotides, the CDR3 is TGTGCCTGGAGCGTAGGGACAGGGGGACCCTACGAGCAGTACTTC.

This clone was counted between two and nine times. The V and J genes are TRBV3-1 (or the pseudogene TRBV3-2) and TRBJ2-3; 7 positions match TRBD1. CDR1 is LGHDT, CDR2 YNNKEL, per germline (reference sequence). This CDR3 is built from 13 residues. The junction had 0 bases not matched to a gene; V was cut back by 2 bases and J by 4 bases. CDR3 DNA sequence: TGTGCCAGCAGCCAACAGGGGGCAGATACGCAGTATTTT. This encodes CASSQQGADTQYF.

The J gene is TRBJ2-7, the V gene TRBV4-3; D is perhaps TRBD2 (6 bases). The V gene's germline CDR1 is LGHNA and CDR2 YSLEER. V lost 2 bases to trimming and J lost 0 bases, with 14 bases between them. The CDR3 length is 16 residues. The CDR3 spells CASSQQEGYNSYEQYF. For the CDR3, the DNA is TGCGCCAGCAGCCAACAGGAGGGCTACAACTCCTACGAGCAGTACTTC.

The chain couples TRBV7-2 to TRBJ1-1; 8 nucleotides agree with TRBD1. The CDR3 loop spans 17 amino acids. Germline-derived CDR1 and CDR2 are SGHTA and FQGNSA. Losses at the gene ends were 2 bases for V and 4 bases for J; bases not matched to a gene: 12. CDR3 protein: CASSLNPTGGWSTEAFF. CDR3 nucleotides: TGTGCCAGCAGCTTAAATCCAACAGGGGGTTGGAGCACTGAAGCTTTCTTT.

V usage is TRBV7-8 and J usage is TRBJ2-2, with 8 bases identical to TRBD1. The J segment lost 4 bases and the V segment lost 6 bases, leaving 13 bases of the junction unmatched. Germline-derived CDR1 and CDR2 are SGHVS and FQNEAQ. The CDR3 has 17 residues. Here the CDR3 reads CASRFRQGAVGTGELFF. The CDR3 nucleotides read TGTGCCAGCAGATTCCGTCAGGGGGCGGTGGGCACCGGGGAGCTGTTTTTT.

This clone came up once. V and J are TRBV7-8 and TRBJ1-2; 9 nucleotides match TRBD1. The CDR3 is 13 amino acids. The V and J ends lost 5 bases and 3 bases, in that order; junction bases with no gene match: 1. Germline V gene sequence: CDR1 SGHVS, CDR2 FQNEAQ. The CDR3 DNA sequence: TGTGCCAGCAGCCGGGACAGGGACTATGGCTACACCTTC. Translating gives CASSRDRDYGYTF.

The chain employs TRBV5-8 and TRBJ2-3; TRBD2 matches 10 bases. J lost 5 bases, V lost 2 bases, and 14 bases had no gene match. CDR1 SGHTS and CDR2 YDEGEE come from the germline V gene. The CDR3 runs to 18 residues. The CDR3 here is CASSFMVVGTSARDTQYF. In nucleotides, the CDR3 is TGTGCCAGCAGCTTTATGGTCGTAGGGACTAGCGCCCGAGATACGCAGTATTTT.

In nucleotides, the CDR3 is TGTGCCAGCAGCCCAAACGGGGGGGCTAATGAAAAACTGTTTTTT. It yields the protein CASSPNGGANEKLFF. The rearrangement uses TRBV11-2 and TRBJ1-4, with a tentative D call TRBD1 (5 bases). Germline values: CDR1 SGHAT, CDR2 FQNNGV. Trimming left V 5 bases short and J 3 bases short, with 13 bases between. The CDR3 has 15 residues.

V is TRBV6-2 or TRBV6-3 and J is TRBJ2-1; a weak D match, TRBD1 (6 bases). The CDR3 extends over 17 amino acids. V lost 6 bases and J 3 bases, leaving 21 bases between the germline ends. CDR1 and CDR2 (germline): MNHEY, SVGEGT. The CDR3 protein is CASSSWTAASGYNEQFF. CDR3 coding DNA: TGTGCCAGCAGCTCCTGGACAGCCGCCTCCGGCTACAATGAGCAGTTCTTC.